This is a list of T cell receptor beta chains from one sample in a study of T cells after yellow fever vaccination. A single record per CDR3 protein comes from TCRdb applying MiXCR to the 5' RACE reads. The sample contains approximately 580,000 distinct CDR3 sequences, less than 20% of which appear only once. The input for sequencing was PBMCs, taken around 5 days after the first yellow fever vaccination. Every receptor here comes from a man between 18 and 35 years old who received the YFV17D yellow fever vaccine. Both conserved end residues are part of each CDR3. The order of the fields is clone size, D gene, V gene, J gene, CDR3 protein, CDR3 DNA. D genes are given only for firm matches. The size field is filled for only some rows; it gives once, few, many or a size class.

size: NA; D: TRBD2; V: TRBV20-1; J: TRBJ2-1; CDR3: CSAGPGGNPTNEQFF; DNA: TGCAGTGCCGGACCCGGGGGGAACCCGACAAATGAGCAGTTCTTC
size: few; D: TRBD1; V: TRBV20-1; J: TRBJ2-3; CDR3: CSARDAGQGTDTQYF; DNA: TGCAGTGCTAGAGACGCCGGACAGGGCACAGATACGCAGTATTTT
size: NA; D: TRBD2; V: TRBV5-4; J: TRBJ2-5; CDR3: CASSGSGGALFETQYF; DNA: TGTGCCAGCAGCGGAAGCGGGGGGGCTCTTTTTGAGACCCAGTACTTC
size: few; D: NA; V: TRBV4-2; J: TRBJ2-6; CDR3: CASSQDSRLSGANVLTF; DNA: TGTGCCAGCAGCCAAGATAGTAGACTATCTGGGGCCAACGTCCTGACTTTC
size: once; D: NA; V: TRBV1; J: TRBJ2-1; CDR3: CTSSQDLNEQFF; DNA: TGCACCAGCAGCCAAGATCTGAATGAGCAGTTCTTC
size: few; D: NA; V: TRBV6-1; J: TRBJ1-4; CDR3: CASSRDLYEKLFF; DNA: TGTGCCAGCAGCCGGGACCTTTATGAAAAACTGTTTTTT
size: few; D: TRBD2; V: TRBV7-2; J: TRBJ2-1; CDR3: CASSLGYGKRGGLGAFF; DNA: TGTGCCAGCAGCTTAGGTTACGGGAAGCGGGGGGGCCTTGGTGCGTTCTTC
size: NA; D: TRBD2; V: TRBV6-2/TRBV6-3; J: TRBJ2-7; CDR3: CASSHPSGGAYEQYF; DNA: TGTGCCAGCAGTCACCCCAGCGGGGGGGCCTACGAGCAGTACTTC
size: NA; D: TRBD1; V: TRBV6-5; J: TRBJ2-7; CDR3: CASSYRQGTSYEQYF; DNA: TGTGCCAGCAGTTACCGACAGGGTACCTCCTACGAGCAGTACTTC
size: NA; D: TRBD2; V: TRBV7-3; J: TRBJ2-3; CDR3: CASSSSGGVRGTQYF; DNA: TGTGCCAGCAGCTCTAGCGGGGGGGTTAGGGGTACGCAGTATTTT
size: few; D: TRBD2; V: TRBV3-1; J: TRBJ2-1; CDR3: CASSQGTSGGVRQFF; DNA: TGTGCCAGCAGCCAAGGGACTAGCGGGGGAGTACGGCAGTTCTTC
size: few; D: TRBD1; V: TRBV7-6; J: TRBJ1-6; CDR3: CASSFSGGNSPLHF; DNA: TGTGCCAGCAGCTTTTCAGGGGGCAATTCACCCCTCCACTTT
size: few; D: NA; V: TRBV5-1; J: TRBJ2-3; CDR3: CASSLGQEADTQYF; DNA: TGCGCCAGCAGCTTGGGTCAGGAAGCAGATACGCAGTATTTT
size: few; D: NA; V: TRBV7-9; J: TRBJ1-6; CDR3: CASTKWDLVLSPLHF; DNA: TGTGCCAGCACCAAATGGGACTTGGTCTTGTCACCCCTCCACTTT
size: few; D: TRBD1; V: TRBV7-9; J: TRBJ2-7; CDR3: CASSSSGDRGIDEQYF; DNA: TGTGCCAGCAGCTCGTCCGGGGACAGGGGGATTGACGAGCAGTACTTC
size: few; D: NA; V: TRBV7-8; J: TRBJ2-5; CDR3: CASSLGPGKRTQYF; DNA: TGTGCCAGCAGCTTAGGTCCAGGCAAGAGAACCCAGTACTTC
size: few; D: TRBD1; V: TRBV6-2/TRBV6-3; J: TRBJ1-1; CDR3: CASSYSNLGGGAAMNTEAFF; DNA: TGTGCCAGCAGTTACTCGAATTTAGGGGGCGGTGCGGCTATGAACACTGAAGCTTTCTTT
size: few; D: NA; V: TRBV4-1; J: TRBJ1-2; CDR3: CASSQASGFGYGYTF; DNA: TGCGCCAGCAGCCAAGCATCAGGTTTTGGCTATGGCTACACCTTC
size: few; D: TRBD1; V: TRBV11-1; J: TRBJ2-3; CDR3: CASSLRYRSEDREEGDTQYF; DNA: TGTGCCAGCAGCTTACGTTATCGATCGGAGGACAGGGAGGAAGGAGATACGCAGTATTTT
size: many; D: NA; V: TRBV10-2; J: TRBJ1-6; CDR3: CASSPRQGGSPLHF; DNA: TGCGCCAGCTCCCCTCGCCAGGGCGGCTCACCCCTCCACTTT
size: NA; D: TRBD2; V: TRBV5-4; J: TRBJ2-1; CDR3: CASSSERGGVNEQFF; DNA: TGTGCCAGCAGCTCTGAGCGGGGGGGCGTAAATGAGCAGTTCTTC
size: few; D: NA; V: TRBV5-1; J: TRBJ1-1; CDR3: CASSLVKRGDMNTEAFF; DNA: TGCGCCAGCAGCTTGGTGAAACGGGGGGATATGAACACTGAAGCTTTCTTT
size: NA; D: NA; V: TRBV9; J: TRBJ1-5; CDR3: CASSVGGWNEPQHF; DNA: TGTGCCAGCAGCGTAGGGGGGTGGAATGAGCCCCAGCATTTT
size: few; D: NA; V: TRBV9; J: TRBJ1-1; CDR3: CASSGRGAGTEAFF; DNA: TGTGCCAGCAGCGGCAGGGGCGCGGGCACTGAAGCTTTCTTT
size: NA; D: NA; V: TRBV5-1; J: TRBJ1-1; CDR3: CANPSEIPTLRGTEAFF; DNA: TGCGCCAACCCGAGCGAGATTCCAACGTTACGGGGCACTGAAGCTTTCTTT
size: NA; D: NA; V: TRBV7-6; J: TRBJ2-1; CDR3: CASSSLGAKHYNEQFF; DNA: TGTGCCAGCAGCTCACTAGGGGCCAAGCACTACAATGAGCAGTTCTTC
size: NA; D: TRBD1; V: TRBV20-1; J: TRBJ1-2; CDR3: CSASIVQGAWYGYTF; DNA: TGCAGTGCTAGTATAGTGCAGGGGGCTTGGTATGGCTACACCTTC
size: many; D: NA; V: TRBV5-1; J: TRBJ1-1; CDR3: CASSILSRGDTEAFF; DNA: TGCGCCAGCAGCATCTTATCCAGGGGAGACACTGAAGCTTTCTTT
size: NA; D: NA; V: TRBV20-1; J: TRBJ2-7; CDR3: CSATPISRALYEQYF; DNA: TGCAGTGCTACCCCAATTAGCAGGGCGCTCTACGAGCAGTACTTC
size: few; D: TRBD1; V: TRBV18; J: TRBJ1-1; CDR3: CASSPGQGSNTEAFF; DNA: TGTGCCAGCTCACCGGGACAGGGTTCGAACACTGAAGCTTTCTTT
size: few; D: TRBD2; V: TRBV7-9; J: TRBJ2-1; CDR3: CASSLTSGGPEQFF; DNA: TGTGCCAGCAGCTTGACTAGCGGGGGGCCCGAGCAGTTCTTC
size: few; D: TRBD1; V: TRBV9; J: TRBJ2-3; CDR3: CASTPFGQGVAAGDTDTQYF; DNA: TGTGCCAGCACCCCTTTCGGACAGGGGGTTGCAGCGGGGGACACAGATACGCAGTATTTT
size: NA; D: TRBD2; V: TRBV20-1; J: TRBJ2-1; CDR3: CSAVPVAGAPGNEQFF; DNA: TGCAGTGCCGTTCCAGTAGCGGGGGCCCCTGGAAATGAGCAGTTCTTC
size: many; D: NA; V: TRBV3-1; J: TRBJ2-5; CDR3: CASSPPWGGPETQYF; DNA: TGTGCCAGCAGCCCCCCGTGGGGGGGCCCGGAGACCCAGTACTTC
size: few; D: NA; V: TRBV20-1; J: TRBJ1-1; CDR3: CSARDPYIDAEAFF; DNA: TGCAGTGCTAGAGATCCGTACATCGACGCTGAAGCTTTCTTT
size: NA; D: NA; V: TRBV7-2; J: TRBJ2-2; CDR3: CASSPGPSSGELFF; DNA: TGTGCCAGCAGCCCGGGACCCAGCAGCGGGGAGCTGTTTTTT
size: few; D: NA; V: TRBV14; J: TRBJ2-1; CDR3: CASSQLSGRNEQFF; DNA: TGTGCCAGCAGCCAACTCTCCGGACGCAATGAGCAGTTCTTC
size: NA; D: NA; V: TRBV23-1; J: TRBJ2-5; CDR3: CASSPPFRGQETQYF; DNA: TGCGCCAGCAGTCCGCCTTTCAGGGGCCAAGAGACCCAGTACTTC
size: NA; D: NA; V: TRBV20-1; J: TRBJ2-1; CDR3: CSARKSAGFRWNEQFF; DNA: TGCAGTGCTCGAAAATCAGCGGGTTTCCGTTGGAATGAGCAGTTCTTC
size: few; D: NA; V: TRBV20-1; J: TRBJ2-1; CDR3: CSAKQTAGSLRGEQFF; DNA: TGCAGTGCTAAACAAACGGCCGGGTCTTTACGCGGTGAGCAGTTCTTC
size: few; D: NA; V: TRBV30; J: TRBJ2-3; CDR3: CAWSPRVYTDTQYF; DNA: TGTGCCTGGAGCCCTCGGGTTTACACAGATACGCAGTATTTT